This T cell receptor (beta chain) was obtained from a study of post-analysis software for immune sequencing data. In the study overall: Disease courses included relapsing-remitting, secondary progressive and progressive-relapsing multiple sclerosis.

Study-wide results and limits: A few TRBV segments occurring more often in patients than controls included TRBV5-6, TRBV5-1 and TRBV20-1. Analysis by F measure revealed that same-batch samples clustered strongly together.

CDR3 length equals 16 residues. CDR1 and CDR2 from the germline V gene are LGHNA and YNFKEQ. Tagging with unique molecular identifiers was a feature of the TCR beta cDNA libraries. Using its own MiXCR run on the PCR reads, TCRdb lists one record per CDR3 protein. The profile shows roughly 730,000 distinct CDR3 sequences, around 27% of them singletons. Of note for this clonotype: Its antigen remains unknown.

The J gene is TRBJ2-5, the V gene TRBV4-2, with 8 positions matching TRBD2. The DNA end is a closer match to TRBJ2-7, so the J assignment may be wrong. The receptor's source is a girl between 5 and 17 years old with multiple sclerosis. Input material: blood. This CDR3 reads CASSQEPSGPGYEQYF. Here the CDR3 DNA reads TGTGCCAGCAGCCAAGAACCTAGCGGGCCGGGCTACGAGCAGTACTTC.